What follows describes a single T cell receptor beta chain. The antigen is not known. The entry originates in a study of cytomegalovirus exposure and HLA in healthy donors. Findings and limits, study-wide: Using a false discovery rate of 0.05, a later analysis showed that approximately 18,000 TCR beta sequences were associated with HLA alleles. Indistinguishable V segments, including TRBV6-2 and TRBV6-3, were excluded.

Trimming pared 0 bases from V and 2 bases from J, leaving 17 bases between. Germline V gene sequence: CDR1 SGDLS, CDR2 YYNGEE. The CDR3 loop spans 17 amino acids. Healthy bone marrow donors formed the donor group. The PCR employed 60 Vbeta primers together with 13 Jbeta primers. Here immunoSEQ multiplex PCR was the method, and the copy in TCRdb shows in-frame clones only, minus some. The sample includes roughly 200,000 clones, roughly 80% seen only once; the top ten take around 1.7%. This sequence originates from a woman under 30 in good health and CMV-seronegative. The sequencing sample was made of PBMCs. The chain links TRBV9 to TRBJ1-2; tentatively, D is TRBD1 (6 bases). The chain's CDR3 is CASSVAGKRTDNYGYTF. CDR3 nucleotides: TGTGCCAGCAGCGTAGCGGGTAAACGGACAGACAACTATGGCTACACCTTC.